This is a list of T cell receptor beta chains from one sample in a study of blood T cell repertoires in COVID-19. Some clones are missing from TCRdb's copy, which holds only in-frame ones; the method was immunoSEQ multiplex PCR. The data hold 160,000 or so clones, with around 85% observed a single time. Sequencing was carried out using peripheral blood. These receptor sequences come from a woman between 65 and 79 years old with acute or convalescent COVID-19. Both conserved end residues are part of each CDR3. D genes are given only for firm matches.

CDR3 | DNA | D | J | V | length
CASSPKVRGNTEAFF | TGTGCCAGTAGTCCGAAAGTTAGGGGGAACACTGAAGCTTTCTTT | - | TRBJ1-1 | TRBV19 | 15
CASSDVGAGGNTIYF | TGTGCCAGCAGTGACGTCGGGGCGGGGGGAAACACCATATATTTT | - | TRBJ1-3 | TRBV6-6 | 15
CASSLGGSGYNEQFF | TGCGCCAGCAGCTTGGGGGGTAGCGGCTACAATGAGCAGTTCTTC | - | TRBJ2-1 | TRBV5-1 | 15
CAISEYPPTSGSYNEQFF | TGTGCCATCAGTGAGTACCCTCCGACTAGCGGCTCCTACAATGAGCAGTTCTTC | TRBD2 | TRBJ2-1 | TRBV10-3 | 18
CATNTQGTEAFF | TGTGCCACCAACACACAGGGCACTGAAGCTTTCTTT | - | TRBJ1-1 | TRBV15 | 12
CASSSGLAGGQILNEQFF | TGTGCCAGCAGCTCCGGACTAGCGGGGGGTCAAATCCTAAACGAGCAGTTCTTC | TRBD2 | TRBJ2-1 | TRBV7-9 | 18
CASSSLASGGLGDTQYF | TGTGCCAGTAGTAGTCTTGCTAGCGGGGGGCTTGGGGATACGCAGTATTTT | TRBD2 | TRBJ2-3 | TRBV19 | 17
CASSYKRGDRRFTEAFF | TGTGCCAGCAGTTACAAGAGGGGGGACAGGAGATTCACTGAAGCTTTCTTT | TRBD1 | TRBJ1-1 | TRBV6-2/TRBV6-3 | 17
CASSQTTGGNTEAFF | TGCGCCAGCAGCCAAACGACAGGGGGGAACACTGAAGCTTTCTTT | TRBD1 | TRBJ1-1 | TRBV4-1 | 15
CASLGGGYGYTF | TGTGCCAGTTTGGGGGGAGGGTATGGCTACACCTTC | - | TRBJ1-2 | TRBV12-3/TRBV12-4 | 12